This T cell receptor beta chain was sequenced during a study of CD8 T cells in ankylosing spondylitis. This clonotype showed up many times. Its antigen is as yet unknown. V was cut by 3 bases and J by 4 bases, with 16 bases left in between. In germline, CDR1 is LNHNV, CDR2 YYDKDF (reference sequence). The CDR3 spans 15 residues. TCRdb reprocessed the 5' RACE reads with MiXCR, giving one entry per CDR3 protein. This sample has 200,000 to 250,000 distinct CDR3 sequences, with about 6.7% found just once. Overall study findings and caveats: Prior work had noted some motif variants in reactive arthritis blood and synovial fluid. The authors found the disease-linked clones to be CD8+ and relatively rare in peripheral blood. Blood from ankylosing spondylitis patients appeared to carry a characteristic roughly eight-variant TCR beta motif. It was reported that disease-linked clones were significantly enriched in matched ankylosing spondylitis synovial fluid.

The sequence was obtained from a male donor with ankylosing spondylitis. This chain connects TRBV15 to TRBJ2-7; D perhaps matches TRBD1 (6 bases). The sequenced sample consisted of blood, either unsorted or a sorted T cell fraction (not recorded which). The CDR3 region is CATSSWTVLGYEQYF. CDR3 nucleotides: TGTGCCACCAGCAGCTGGACAGTCCTAGGGTACGAGCAGTACTTC.